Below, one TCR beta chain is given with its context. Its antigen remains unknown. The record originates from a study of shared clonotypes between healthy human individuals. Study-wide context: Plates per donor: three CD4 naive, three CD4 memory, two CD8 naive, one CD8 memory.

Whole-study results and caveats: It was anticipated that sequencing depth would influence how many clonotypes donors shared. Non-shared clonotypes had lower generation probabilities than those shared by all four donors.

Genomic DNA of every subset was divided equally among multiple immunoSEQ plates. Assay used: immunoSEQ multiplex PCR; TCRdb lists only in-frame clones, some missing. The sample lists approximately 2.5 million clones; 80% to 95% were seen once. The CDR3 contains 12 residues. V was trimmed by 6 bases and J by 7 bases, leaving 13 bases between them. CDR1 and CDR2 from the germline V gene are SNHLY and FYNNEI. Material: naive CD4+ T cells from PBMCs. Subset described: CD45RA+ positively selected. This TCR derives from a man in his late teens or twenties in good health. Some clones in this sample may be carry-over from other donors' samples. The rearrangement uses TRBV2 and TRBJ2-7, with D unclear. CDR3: CASSVAREEQYF. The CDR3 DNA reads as TGTGCCAGCAGCGTGGCCCGCGAGGAGCAGTACTTC.